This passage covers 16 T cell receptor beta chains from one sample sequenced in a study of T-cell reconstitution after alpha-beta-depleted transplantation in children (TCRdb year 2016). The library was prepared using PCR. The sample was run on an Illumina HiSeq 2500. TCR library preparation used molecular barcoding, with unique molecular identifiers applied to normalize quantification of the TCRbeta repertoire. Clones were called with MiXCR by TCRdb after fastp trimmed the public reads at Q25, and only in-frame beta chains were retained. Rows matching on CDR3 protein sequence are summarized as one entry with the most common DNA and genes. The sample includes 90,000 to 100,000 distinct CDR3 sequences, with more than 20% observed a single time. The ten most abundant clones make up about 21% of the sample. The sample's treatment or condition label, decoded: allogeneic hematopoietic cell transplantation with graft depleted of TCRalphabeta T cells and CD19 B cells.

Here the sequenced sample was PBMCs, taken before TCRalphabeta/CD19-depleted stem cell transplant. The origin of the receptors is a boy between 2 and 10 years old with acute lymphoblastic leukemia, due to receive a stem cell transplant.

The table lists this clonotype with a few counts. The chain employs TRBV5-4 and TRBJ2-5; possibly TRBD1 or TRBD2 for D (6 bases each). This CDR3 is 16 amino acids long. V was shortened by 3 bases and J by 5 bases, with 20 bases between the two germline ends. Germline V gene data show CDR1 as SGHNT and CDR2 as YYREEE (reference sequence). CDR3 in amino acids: CASSWGASFGLETQYF. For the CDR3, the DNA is TGTGCCAGCAGCTGGGGGGCGTCGTTCGGTCTGGAGACCCAGTACTTC.

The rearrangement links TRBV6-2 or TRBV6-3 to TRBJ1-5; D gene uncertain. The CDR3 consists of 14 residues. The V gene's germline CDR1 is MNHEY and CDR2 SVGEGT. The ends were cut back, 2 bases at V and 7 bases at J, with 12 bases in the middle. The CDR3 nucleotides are TGTGCCAGCAGTTACGAGAGGGTGAGGCAGCCCCAGCATTTT. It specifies CASSYERVRQPQHF.

CDR3 loop: CSGARGPPGETQYF. DNA of the CDR3: TGCAGTGGGGCCCGGGGCCCCCCCGGAGAGACCCAGTACTTC. The V gene is TRBV20-1, the J gene TRBJ2-5; D assignment may be TRBD1 or TRBD2 (5 bases each). Trimming took 7 bases from V and 4 from J, leaving 19 bases between them. CDR3 length equals 14 residues. Germline V gene data show CDR1 as DFQATT and CDR2 as SNEGSKA (reference sequence).

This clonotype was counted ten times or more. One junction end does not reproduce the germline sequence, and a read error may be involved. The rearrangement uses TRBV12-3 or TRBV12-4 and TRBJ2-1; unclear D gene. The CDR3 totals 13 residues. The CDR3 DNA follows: TGTGCCAGCAGTCTCAAAGGAGCCGGAGATTCGGTCTTC. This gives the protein CASSLKGAGDSVF.

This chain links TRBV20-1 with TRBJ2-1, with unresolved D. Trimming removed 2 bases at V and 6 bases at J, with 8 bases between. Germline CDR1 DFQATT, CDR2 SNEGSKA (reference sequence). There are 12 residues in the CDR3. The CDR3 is CSARPVTNEQFF. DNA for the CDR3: TGCAGTGCTAGACCAGTTACCAATGAGCAGTTCTTC.

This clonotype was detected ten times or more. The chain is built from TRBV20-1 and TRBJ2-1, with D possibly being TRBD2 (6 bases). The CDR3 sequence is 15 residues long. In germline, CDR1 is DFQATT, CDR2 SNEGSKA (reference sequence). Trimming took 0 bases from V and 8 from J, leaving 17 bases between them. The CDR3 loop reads CSARDIGVAEYEQFF. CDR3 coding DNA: TGCAGTGCTAGAGATATAGGGGTAGCGGAGTATGAGCAGTTCTTC.

The CDR3 here is CASSRSGPNTEAFF. Written as DNA, the CDR3 is TGCGCCAGCAGCCGTTCAGGGCCGAACACTGAAGCTTTCTTT. The V call is TRBV5-1, the J call TRBJ1-1; possibly TRBD1 for D (5 bases). Germline CDR1 SGHRS, CDR2 YFSETQ. V lost 4 bases and J 1 base, leaving 11 bases between the germline ends. CDR3 length: 14 amino acids.

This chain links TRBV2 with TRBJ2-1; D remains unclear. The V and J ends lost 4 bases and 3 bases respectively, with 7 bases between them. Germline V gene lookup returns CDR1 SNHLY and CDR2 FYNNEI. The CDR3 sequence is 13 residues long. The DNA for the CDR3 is TGTGCCAGCAGTGTTTTAGGCTACAATGAGCAGTTCTTC. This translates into CASSVLGYNEQFF.

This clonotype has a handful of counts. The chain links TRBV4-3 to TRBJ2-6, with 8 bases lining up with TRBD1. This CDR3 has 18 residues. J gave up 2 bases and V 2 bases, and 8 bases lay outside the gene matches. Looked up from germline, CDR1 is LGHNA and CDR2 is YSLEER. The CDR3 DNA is TGCGCCAGCAGCCAAACTTCAGGGGGCTATACTGGGGCCAACGTCCTGACTTTC. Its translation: CASSQTSGGYTGANVLTF.

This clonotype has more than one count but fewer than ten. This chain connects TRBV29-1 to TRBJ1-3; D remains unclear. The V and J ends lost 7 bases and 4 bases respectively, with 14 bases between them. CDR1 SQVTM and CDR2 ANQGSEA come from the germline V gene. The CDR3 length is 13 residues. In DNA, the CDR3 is TGCAGCGCCTCGGGAGGGTTAGGAAACACCATATATTTT. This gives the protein CSASGGLGNTIYF.

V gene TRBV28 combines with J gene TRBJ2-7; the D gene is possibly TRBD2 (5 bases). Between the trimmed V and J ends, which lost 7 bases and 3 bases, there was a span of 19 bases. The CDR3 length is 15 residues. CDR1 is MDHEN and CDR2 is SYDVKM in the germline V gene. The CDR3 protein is CASITSGEGIYEQYF. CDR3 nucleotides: TGTGCCAGCATTACCTCTGGAGAGGGAATCTACGAGCAGTACTTC.

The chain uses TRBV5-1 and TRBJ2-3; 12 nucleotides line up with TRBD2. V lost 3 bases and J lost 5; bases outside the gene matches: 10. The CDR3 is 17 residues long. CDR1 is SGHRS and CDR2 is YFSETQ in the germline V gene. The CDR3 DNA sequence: TGCGCCAGCAGCTCTCTAGCGGGAGGGCCCTCGAAAGATACGCAGTATTTT. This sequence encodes CASSSLAGGPSKDTQYF.

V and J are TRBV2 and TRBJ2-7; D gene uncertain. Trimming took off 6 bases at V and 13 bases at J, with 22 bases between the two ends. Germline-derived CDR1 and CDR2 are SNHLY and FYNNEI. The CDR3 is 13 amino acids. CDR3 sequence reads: CASSSEPGRLVYF. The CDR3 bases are TGTGCCAGCAGCTCAGAACCGGGCCGCCTCGTTTACTTC.

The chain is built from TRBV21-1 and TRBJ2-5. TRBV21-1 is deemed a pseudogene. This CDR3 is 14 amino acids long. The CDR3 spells CASSKATFQETQYF. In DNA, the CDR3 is TGTGCCAGCAGCAAAGCGACTTTCCAAGAGACCCAGTACTTC.

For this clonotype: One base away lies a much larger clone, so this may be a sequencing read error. CDR3: CASSRPGLAGTFYEQSF. Here the CDR3 DNA reads TGCGCCAGCAGCCGCCCCGGACTAGCGGGGACATTCTACGAGCAGTCCTTC. The chain links TRBV4-3 to TRBJ2-7; TRBD2 aligns across 12 bases. The V gene's germline CDR1 is LGHNA and CDR2 YSLEER. The CDR3 is 17 amino acids.

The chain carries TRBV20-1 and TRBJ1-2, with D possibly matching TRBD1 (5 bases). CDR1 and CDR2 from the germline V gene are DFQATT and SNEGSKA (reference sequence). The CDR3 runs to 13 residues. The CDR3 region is CSLRRGPGGGYTF. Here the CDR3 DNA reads TGCAGCCTCCGGAGGGGTCCGGGGGGGGGCTACACCTTC.